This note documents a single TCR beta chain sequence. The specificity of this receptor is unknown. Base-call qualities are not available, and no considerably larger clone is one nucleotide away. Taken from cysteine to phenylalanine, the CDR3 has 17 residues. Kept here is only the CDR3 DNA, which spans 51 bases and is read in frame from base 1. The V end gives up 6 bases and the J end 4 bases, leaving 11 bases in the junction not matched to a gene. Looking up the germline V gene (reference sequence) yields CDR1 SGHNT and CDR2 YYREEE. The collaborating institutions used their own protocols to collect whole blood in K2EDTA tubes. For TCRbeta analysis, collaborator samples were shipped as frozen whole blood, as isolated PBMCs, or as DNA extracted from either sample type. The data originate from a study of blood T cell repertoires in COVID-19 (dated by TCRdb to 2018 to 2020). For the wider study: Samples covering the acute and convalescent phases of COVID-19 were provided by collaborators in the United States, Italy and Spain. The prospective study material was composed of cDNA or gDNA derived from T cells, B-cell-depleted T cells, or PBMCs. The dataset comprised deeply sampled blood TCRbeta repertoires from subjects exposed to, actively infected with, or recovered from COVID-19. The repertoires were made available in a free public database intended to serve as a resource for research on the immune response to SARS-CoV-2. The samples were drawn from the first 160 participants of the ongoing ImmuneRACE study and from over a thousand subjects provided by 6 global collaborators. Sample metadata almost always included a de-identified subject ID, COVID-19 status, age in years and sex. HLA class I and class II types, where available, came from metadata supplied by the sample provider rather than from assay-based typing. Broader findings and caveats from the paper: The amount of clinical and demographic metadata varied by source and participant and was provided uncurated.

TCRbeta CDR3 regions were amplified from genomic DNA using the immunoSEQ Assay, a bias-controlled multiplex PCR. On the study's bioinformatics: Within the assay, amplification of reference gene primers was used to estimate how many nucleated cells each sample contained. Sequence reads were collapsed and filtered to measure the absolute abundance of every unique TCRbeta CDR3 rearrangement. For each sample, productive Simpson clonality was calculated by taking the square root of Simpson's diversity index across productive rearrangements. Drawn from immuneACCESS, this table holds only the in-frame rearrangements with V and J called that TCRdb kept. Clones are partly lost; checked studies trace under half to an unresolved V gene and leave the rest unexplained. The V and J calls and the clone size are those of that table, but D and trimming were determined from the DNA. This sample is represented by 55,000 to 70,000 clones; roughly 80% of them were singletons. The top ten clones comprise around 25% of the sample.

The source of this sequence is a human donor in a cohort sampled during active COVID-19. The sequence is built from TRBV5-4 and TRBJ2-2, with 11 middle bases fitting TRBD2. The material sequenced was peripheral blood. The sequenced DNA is TGTGCCAGCAACCGGCGCCTAGCGGGAGGTAGCACCGGGGAGCTGTTTTTT. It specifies CASNRRLAGGSTGELFF.